This entry describes one TCR beta chain. Its antigen is still unknown. The record originates from a study of T cells in localized non-small cell lung cancer. Regarding the study as a whole: Researchers found a median roughly 50 of the top 100 tumor clones in adjacent lung. Uninvolved adjacent lung showed the highest T cell clonality, exceeding tumor. Sequencing was limited to one tumor region, leaving the possibility of heterogeneity open.

The repertoire was sequenced with immunoSEQ multiplex PCR; TCRdb's copy has only in-frame clones and lacks some. Of 20,000 to 30,000 clones in the sample, about 91% are singletons; the top ten hold about 9.5%. CDR1 SNHLY and CDR2 FYNNEI come from the germline V gene. CDR3 length equals 13 residues. V lost 5 bases and J 5 bases, leaving 12 bases between the germline ends. The receptor was isolated from a woman aged 35 to 70 with stage III lung adenocarcinoma. This material consisted of peripheral blood mononuclear cells, taken before any cancer treatment. The rearrangement uses TRBV2 and TRBJ2-5, with D possibly TRBD1 on 5 matching bases. The CDR3 sequence: CASSRGFWETQYF. The CDR3 DNA reads TGTGCCAGCAGTAGGGGCTTCTGGGAGACCCAGTACTTC.